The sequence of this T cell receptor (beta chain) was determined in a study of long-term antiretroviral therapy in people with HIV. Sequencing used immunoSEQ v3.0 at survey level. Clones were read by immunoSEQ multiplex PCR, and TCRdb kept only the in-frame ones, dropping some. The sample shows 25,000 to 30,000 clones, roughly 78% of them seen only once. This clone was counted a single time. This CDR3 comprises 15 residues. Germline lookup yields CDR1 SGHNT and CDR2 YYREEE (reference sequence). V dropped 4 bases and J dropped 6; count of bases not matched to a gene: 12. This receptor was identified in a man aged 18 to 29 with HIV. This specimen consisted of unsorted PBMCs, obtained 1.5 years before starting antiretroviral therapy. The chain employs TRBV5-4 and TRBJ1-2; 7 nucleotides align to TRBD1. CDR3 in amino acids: CASSPQDRVMDGYTF. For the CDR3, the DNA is TGTGCCAGCAGCCCCCAAGACAGGGTAATGGATGGCTACACCTTC.